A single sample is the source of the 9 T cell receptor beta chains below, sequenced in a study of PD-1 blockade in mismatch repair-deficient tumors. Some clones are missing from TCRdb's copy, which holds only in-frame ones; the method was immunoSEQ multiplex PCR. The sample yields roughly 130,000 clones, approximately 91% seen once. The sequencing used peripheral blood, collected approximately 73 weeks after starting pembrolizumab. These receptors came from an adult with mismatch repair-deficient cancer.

The CDR3 coding sequence is TGTGCCAGCAGTTCCTTCATTAGCGGTCTGTACAATGAGCAGTTCTTC. Translating gives CASSSFISGLYNEQFF. The chain employs TRBV6-5 and TRBJ2-1; perhaps TRBD2 as D (6 bases). The CDR3 extends over 16 amino acids. CDR1 and CDR2 (germline): MNHEY, SVGAGI. Between the trimmed V and J ends, which lost 4 bases and 4 bases, there was a span of 17 bases.

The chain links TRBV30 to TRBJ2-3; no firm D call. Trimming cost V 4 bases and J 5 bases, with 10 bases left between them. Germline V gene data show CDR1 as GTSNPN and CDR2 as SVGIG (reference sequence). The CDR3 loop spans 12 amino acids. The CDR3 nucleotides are TGTGCCTGGACCCCAGCCCTAGATACGCAGTATTTT. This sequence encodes CAWTPALDTQYF.

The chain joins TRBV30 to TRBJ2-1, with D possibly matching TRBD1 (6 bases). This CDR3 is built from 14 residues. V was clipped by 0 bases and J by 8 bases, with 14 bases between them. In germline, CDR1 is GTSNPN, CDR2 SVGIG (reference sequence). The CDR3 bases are TGTGCCTGGAGTGTACGTCAGGGGCGTGATGAGCAGTTCTTC. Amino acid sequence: CAWSVRQGRDEQFF.

CDR3 sequence: CASSWGHPGYEQYF. DNA of the CDR3: TGCGCCAGCAGCTGGGGACACCCGGGCTACGAGCAGTACTTC. The J gene is TRBJ2-7, the V gene TRBV5-1, with D tentatively TRBD1 (6 bases). This CDR3 region has 14 residues. V shed 3 bases and J shed 3 bases, with 13 bases lying between them. Per germline, CDR1 SGHRS and CDR2 YFSETQ.

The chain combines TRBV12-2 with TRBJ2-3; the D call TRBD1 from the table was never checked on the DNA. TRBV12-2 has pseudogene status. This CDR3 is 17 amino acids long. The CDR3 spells CASRLAQGILGTDTQYF. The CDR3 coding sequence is TGTGCAAGTCGCTTAGCGCAGGGGATCCTAGGGACAGATACGCAGTATTTT.

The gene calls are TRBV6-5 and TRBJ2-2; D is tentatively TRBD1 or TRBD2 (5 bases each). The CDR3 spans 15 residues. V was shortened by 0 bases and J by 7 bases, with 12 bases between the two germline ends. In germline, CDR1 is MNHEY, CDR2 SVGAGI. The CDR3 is CASSYSGTSDGELFF. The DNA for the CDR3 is TGTGCCAGCAGTTACTCCGGGACCTCCGACGGGGAGCTGTTTTTT.

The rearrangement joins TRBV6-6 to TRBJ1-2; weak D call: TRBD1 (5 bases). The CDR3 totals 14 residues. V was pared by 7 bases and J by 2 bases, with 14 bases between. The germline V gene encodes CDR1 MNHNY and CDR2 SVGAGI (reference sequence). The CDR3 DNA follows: TGTGCCAGCATGTCGGGGGAAGGGAACTATGGCTACACCTTC. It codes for CASMSGEGNYGYTF.

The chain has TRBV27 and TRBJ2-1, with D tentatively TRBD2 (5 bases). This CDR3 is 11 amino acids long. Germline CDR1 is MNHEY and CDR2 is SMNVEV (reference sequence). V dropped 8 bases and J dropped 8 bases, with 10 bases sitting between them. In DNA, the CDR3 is TGTGCCAGCGCTTATAGCGATGAGCAGTTCTTC. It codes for CASAYSDEQFF.

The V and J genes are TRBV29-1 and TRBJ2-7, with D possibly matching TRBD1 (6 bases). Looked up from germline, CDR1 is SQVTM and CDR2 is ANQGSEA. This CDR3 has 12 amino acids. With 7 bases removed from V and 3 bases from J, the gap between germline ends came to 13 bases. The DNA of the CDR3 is TGCAGCGCAAAAACAGGGAACTACGAGCAGTACTTC. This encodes CSAKTGNYEQYF.